These 10 T cell receptor beta chains were sequenced from one sample in a study of CD4 and CD8 cells across lung adenocarcinoma regions. TCRdb re-called the PCR reads through MiXCR, storing one row per CDR3 protein. The data contain tens of thousands of distinct CDR3 sequences, around half of them singletons. The sample was CD8+ T cells from the center of a lung tumor. Receptors were obtained from a female donor with lung adenocarcinoma. The CD4 and CD8 labels of this study may be unreliable.

The table lists this clonotype with many counts. The genes are TRBV6-5 and TRBJ1-4, with 8 bases lining up with TRBD1. With 0 bases clipped from V and 7 bases from J, the junction kept 4 bases outside the gene matches. Germline CDR1 reads MNHEY; CDR2 reads SVGAGI. The CDR3 extends over 15 amino acids. The CDR3 is CASSYSRTGPEKLFF. CDR3 nucleotide sequence: TGTGCCAGCAGTTACTCGAGGACAGGGCCTGAAAAACTGTTTTTT.

V usage is TRBV27 and J usage is TRBJ2-5; no reliable D call. The J call may be mistaken, given a closer DNA end match to TRBJ2-7. CDR1 is MNHEY and CDR2 is SMNVEV in the germline V gene (reference sequence). The CDR3 extends over 13 amino acids. CDR3 nucleotide sequence: TGTGCCAGCAGTTTAGGGTACGTTTACGAGCAGTACTTC. Translated, it gives CASSLGYVYEQYF.

This clonotype was observed many times. The chain combines TRBV27 with TRBJ1-1; 7 bases fit TRBD1. V lost 4 bases to trimming and J lost 2 bases; unmatched junction nucleotides: 10. The CDR3 loop spans 16 amino acids. The V gene's germline CDR1 is MNHEY and CDR2 SMNVEV (reference sequence). The CDR3: CASSWERGQANTEAFF. The DNA for the CDR3 is TGTGCCAGCAGTTGGGAGAGGGGGCAGGCTAACACTGAAGCTTTCTTT.

The CDR3 loop is CASSAGRAGCDQDTQYF. The CDR3, as DNA: TGTGCCAGCAGCGCGGGACGAGCGGGCTGTGACCAAGATACGCAGTACTTC. This chain uses TRBV7-9 with TRBJ2-5, with D possibly matching TRBD2 (6 bases). Trimming left V 5 bases short and J 11 bases short, with 30 bases between. Germline lookup yields CDR1 SEHNR and CDR2 FQNEAQ (reference sequence). There are 17 residues in the CDR3.

The chain couples TRBV4-1 to TRBJ2-5; D is ambiguous. The J call may be faulty, since TRBJ2-7 better matches the DNA end. The CDR3 has 11 amino acids. Germline CDR1 is MGHRA and CDR2 is YSYEKL. The CDR3 sequence: CASSQESEQYF. The CDR3 DNA sequence: TGCGCCAGCAGCCAAGAGAGCGAGCAGTACTTC.

The chain carries TRBV10-1 and TRBJ2-3; D uncertain. The end of the DNA is better explained by TRBJ2-7, so the J call may be wrong. CDR1 and CDR2 from the germline V gene are WNHNN and SYGVQD (reference sequence). The CDR3 sequence is 13 residues long. The CDR3 region has the DNA TGCGCCAGCGGGCTGGATGACAAAGATACGCAGTACTTC. Translated: CASGLDDKDTQYF.

The chain joins TRBV30 to TRBJ1-3; D gene unclear. Trimming pared 5 bases from V and 4 bases from J, leaving 12 bases between. The germline V gene encodes CDR1 GTSNPN and CDR2 SVGIG (reference sequence). The CDR3 totals 13 residues. The CDR3 coding sequence is TGTGCCTGGGCTGGGTATCTAGGAAACACCATATATTTT. This translates into CAWAGYLGNTIYF.

On this clonotype itself: Relative to the germline gene, one junction end is altered; a read error may explain this. This rearrangement joins TRBV6-1 to TRBJ2-3; D is tentatively TRBD1 or TRBD2 (5 bases each). The CDR3 length is 14 residues. Germline V lookup: CDR1 MNHNS, CDR2 SASEGT. The CDR3: CATQPPGTTETQYF. In DNA form, the CDR3 reads TGTGCCACGCAACCTCCCGGGACCACAGAGACGCAGTATTTT.

The chain is built from TRBV20-1 and TRBJ2-5; perhaps TRBD1 as D (5 bases). The DNA matches TRBJ2-7 better at its end, which makes the J call doubtful. The CDR3 is 16 residues long. CDR1 and CDR2 from the germline V gene are DFQATT and SNEGSKA (reference sequence). The CDR3 DNA sequence: TGCAGTGCTAGAGTCCAGGGCGCAGGAGAGTCCTACGAGCAGTACTTC. Translation: CSARVQGAGESYEQYF.

This clonotype was found a few times. Given the absence of the conserved phenylalanine or tryptophan at the CDR3 end, a read error is likely. It is unclear where the CDR3 begins or ends on the DNA, so no DNA is shown, and the CDR3 is as TCRdb lists it. The CDR3 sequence is CPPAKQQL. The chain recombines TRBV15 with TRBJ2-5. The CDR3 spans 8 residues, counting both ends. Germline CDR1 LNHNV, CDR2 YYDKDF (reference sequence).